This T cell receptor (beta chain) was sequenced in a study of T cells in Graves' hyperthyroidism and ophthalmopathy. Concerning this clonotype itself: Antigen unknown.

Amplification targeted TCR beta CDR3 regions from RNA transcripts. Using the HTBI primer set, a first-round RT-PCR was run on the TCR CDR3. In TCRdb, the multiplex PCR reads were re-called with MiXCR into one record per CDR3 protein. This table holds approximately 700,000 distinct CDR3 sequences, roughly 45% found once. General study results and limits: Among thyroid clonotypes expanded above 0.001, most also appeared in blood.

V dropped 5 bases and J dropped 2 bases, with 10 bases sitting between them. CDR1 is SGHVS, CDR2 FQNEAQ, per germline. CDR3 length: 15 amino acids. V gene TRBV7-8 combines with J gene TRBJ2-6; D unresolved. Sample: peripheral blood or thyroid tissue (not recorded which). This TCR was recovered from an adult man with Graves' disease, either hyperthyroidism or ophthalmopathy (not recorded which). DNA of the CDR3: TGTGCCAGCAGCCTAAAGACTCCTGGGGCCAACGTCCTGACTTTC. Translation: CASSLKTPGANVLTF.